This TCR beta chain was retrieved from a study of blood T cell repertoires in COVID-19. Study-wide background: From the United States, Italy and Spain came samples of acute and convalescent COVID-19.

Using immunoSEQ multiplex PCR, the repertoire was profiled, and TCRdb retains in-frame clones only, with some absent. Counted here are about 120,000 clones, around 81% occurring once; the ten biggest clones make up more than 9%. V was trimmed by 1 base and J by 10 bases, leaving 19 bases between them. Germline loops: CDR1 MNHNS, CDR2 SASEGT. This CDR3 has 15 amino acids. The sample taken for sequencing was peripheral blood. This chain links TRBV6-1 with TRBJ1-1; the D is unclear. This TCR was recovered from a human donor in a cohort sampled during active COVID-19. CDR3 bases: TGTGCCAGCAGTGAAGAACACAGTGGAATGGTCGGAGCTTTCTTT. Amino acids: CASSEEHSGMVGAFF.